Each of the 24 T cell receptor beta chains below was sequenced from the same sample in a study of cytomegalovirus exposure and HLA in healthy donors. In the PCR, 60 Vbeta and 13 Jbeta primers were used. Using immunoSEQ multiplex PCR, the repertoire was profiled, and TCRdb retains in-frame clones only, with some absent. The sample has some 180,000 clones; just under 80% are singletons. The sample comprised PBMCs. These receptors originate from a woman in her twenties or thirties in good health and CMV-seronegative.

This clone was seen a handful of times. The gene calls are TRBV4-3 and TRBJ1-3; no definite D call. From germline, CDR1 is LGHNA and CDR2 YSLEER. The length of the CDR3 is 16 residues. Trimming cost V 1 base and J 4 bases, with 14 bases left between them. This CDR3 reads CASSQGVPLLGNTIYF. As DNA, the CDR3 is TGCGCCAGCAGCCAAGGAGTCCCCCTTTTAGGAAACACCATATATTTT.

The V call is TRBV7-3, the J call TRBJ2-3, with 8 positions matching TRBD2. V gave up 3 bases and J gave up 4 bases; unmatched junction bases: 6. The CDR3 sequence is 15 residues long. Per germline, CDR1 SGHTA and CDR2 FQGTGA. The chain's CDR3 is CASSFGRGEADTQYF. In DNA, the CDR3 is TGTGCCAGCAGCTTCGGGCGGGGGGAAGCAGATACGCAGTATTTT.

The V and J genes are TRBV5-8 and TRBJ1-4; tentatively, D is TRBD1 (5 bases). CDR1 and CDR2 (germline): SGHTS, YDEGEE. The CDR3 length is 16 residues. Trimming removed 4 bases from V and 8 bases from J, with 21 bases in between. The CDR3 nucleotides are TGTGCCAGCAGCCCGGGGGTATCAGGAGGGCGAGAAAAACTGTTTTTT. Its translation: CASSPGVSGGREKLFF.

The chain couples TRBV4-1 to TRBJ2-7; no clear D. Trimming removed 0 bases from V and 5 bases from J, with 8 bases in between. This CDR3 spans 13 amino acids. Germline values: CDR1 MGHRA, CDR2 YSYEKL. The CDR3 reads CASSQEASDEQYF. CDR3 nucleotides: TGCGCCAGCAGCCAAGAGGCAAGCGACGAGCAGTACTTC.

The chain uses TRBV6-5 and TRBJ1-1; no clear D. The CDR3 consists of 13 residues. Germline-derived CDR1 and CDR2 are MNHEY and SVGAGI. V dropped 10 bases and J dropped 10 bases, with 22 bases sitting between them. The CDR3 reads CATRSGSTSGAFF. The CDR3 nucleotides are TGTGCCACCCGATCCGGGTCGACGTCGGGAGCTTTCTTT.

V usage is TRBV15 and J usage is TRBJ2-5; D is unclear. Per germline, CDR1 LNHNV and CDR2 YYDKDF (reference sequence). V was pared by 2 bases and J by 4 bases, with 5 bases between. The CDR3 has 12 residues. CDR3 DNA sequence: TGTGCCACCAGCAGACTACGAGAGACCCAGTACTTC. It specifies CATSRLRETQYF.

The chain is built from TRBV6-1 and TRBJ1-5; no clear D. This CDR3 contains 13 residues. Trimming took 5 bases from V and 2 from J, leaving 7 bases between them. Germline V gene lookup returns CDR1 MNHNS and CDR2 SASEGT. CDR3 amino acids: CASSRRGNQPQHF. The CDR3 nucleotides are TGTGCCAGCAGTCGACGGGGCAATCAGCCCCAGCATTTT.

This chain joins TRBV9 and TRBJ2-5; TRBD1 agrees at 12 bases. The J segment lost 5 bases and the V segment lost 4 bases, leaving 12 bases of the junction unmatched. The CDR3 covers 17 residues. From germline, CDR1 is SGDLS and CDR2 YYNGEE. The CDR3 is CASSLTSGTGGAETQYF. The DNA of the CDR3 is TGTGCCAGCAGCTTAACTTCCGGGACAGGGGGCGCGGAGACCCAGTACTTC.

This chain joins TRBV4-2 and TRBJ2-3; D is unresolved. From germline, CDR1 is LGHNA and CDR2 YNFKEQ. This CDR3 spans 14 amino acids. Trimming took 2 bases from V and 3 from J, leaving 9 bases between them. Here the CDR3 reads CASSQLFITDTQYF. In DNA, the CDR3 is TGTGCCAGCAGCCAACTCTTTATTACAGATACGCAGTATTTT.

The J gene is TRBJ2-1, the V gene TRBV10-2, with D possibly TRBD2 on 6 matching bases. V lost 2 bases to trimming and J lost 0 bases, with 14 bases between them. Per germline, CDR1 WSHSY and CDR2 SAAADI. The CDR3 has 17 amino acids. CDR3 loop: CASSERQGTFSYNEQFF. DNA of the CDR3: TGCGCCAGCAGTGAGAGACAAGGGACTTTCTCCTACAATGAGCAGTTCTTC.

The gene calls are TRBV28 and TRBJ2-7, with TRBD1 as a possible D gene (5 bases). From germline, CDR1 is MDHEN and CDR2 SYDVKM. The germline V and J ends were trimmed by 5 bases and 2 bases, with 13 bases remaining between them. The CDR3 totals 14 residues. CDR3 bases: TGTGCCAGCAGTCCTTCCAGGGTCCCCTACGAGCAGTACTTC. Amino acid sequence: CASSPSRVPYEQYF.

The chain has TRBV2 and TRBJ1-1; TRBD1 agrees at 7 bases. This CDR3 is 14 amino acids long. V gave up 8 bases and J gave up 3 bases; unmatched junction bases: 9. Looked up from germline, CDR1 is SNHLY and CDR2 is FYNNEI. CDR3 sequence reads: CASRTTGVYTEAFF. The CDR3, as DNA: TGTGCCAGCCGAACCACAGGGGTGTACACTGAAGCTTTCTTT.

The chain carries TRBV6-1 and TRBJ2-4; 7 bases agree with TRBD1. Germline assignment: CDR1 MNHNS and CDR2 SASEGT. Trimming at V came to 3 bases and at J to 12 bases, leaving 8 bases not matched to a gene. This CDR3 spans 13 amino acids. The CDR3 protein is CASSDDRASAQYF. DNA for the CDR3: TGTGCCAGCAGTGACGACAGGGCATCGGCTCAGTACTTC.

The chain is built from TRBV6-1 and TRBJ2-3; TRBD2 matches at 7 bases. Germline trimming cut 7 bases from V and 5 bases from J; bases unmatched to any gene: 6. CDR1 is MNHNS and CDR2 is SASEGT in the germline V gene. The CDR3 is made up of 13 amino acids. The CDR3 DNA sequence: TGTGCCAGCATGAGAGTAGCGGGAGATACGCAGTATTTT. Translation gives CASMRVAGDTQYF.

In its sample, this clone was seen a few times. The rearrangement joins TRBV9 to TRBJ2-2; TRBD1 aligns across 7 bases. The trim removed 4 bases at V and 1 base at J, leaving 4 bases unmatched. CDR3 length: 15 amino acids. Per germline, CDR1 SGDLS and CDR2 YYNGEE. CDR3 nucleotides: TGTGCCAGCAGCCGACAGGGCGGGAACACCGGGGAGCTGTTTTTT. Translating gives CASSRQGGNTGELFF.

This chain connects TRBV5-6 to TRBJ2-7, with D maybe TRBD2 (6 bases). Germline values: CDR1 SGHDT, CDR2 YYEEEE. Trimming took 2 bases from V and 7 from J, leaving 16 bases between them. The CDR3 is made up of 14 amino acids. The chain's CDR3 is CASSFLRDSGEQYF. The CDR3 DNA is TGTGCCAGCAGCTTCCTCCGGGACTCGGGGGAGCAGTACTTC.

The chain employs TRBV6-5 and TRBJ2-7, with D possibly being TRBD2 (6 bases). V was pared by 10 bases and J by 2 bases, with 15 bases between. Germline CDR1 and CDR2: MNHEY and SVGAGI. CDR3 size: 13 residues. The DNA for the CDR3 is TGTGCCACGGGGGAGGACCGAACCTACGAGCAGTACTTC. Its translation is CATGEDRTYEQYF.

The chain recombines TRBV7-2 with TRBJ2-2; 8 bases fit TRBD1. J lost 4 bases, V lost 3 bases, and 4 bases had no gene match. The CDR3 spans 15 residues. The germline gives CDR1 SGHTA, CDR2 FQGNSA. The CDR3 nucleotides read TGTGCCAGCAGCTTCGGACAGGGTACCACCGGGGAGCTGTTTTTT. Protein: CASSFGQGTTGELFF.

In this sample, this clone turned up a few times. In DNA form, the CDR3 reads TGCGCCAGCGCGATCAGGGGGGCAGCAGGAGATACGCAGTATTTT. Residues: CASAIRGAAGDTQYF. J is TRBJ2-3 and V is TRBV5-1, with D possibly TRBD1 on 7 matching bases. The CDR3 has 15 residues. Germline V gene data show CDR1 as SGHRS and CDR2 as YFSETQ. The V end was cut by 7 bases, the J end by 5 bases, with 20 bases between. The variable domain in full, completed from reference TRBV5-1 and TRBJ2-3, reads KAGVTQTPRYLIKTRGQQVTLSCSPISGHRSVSWYQQTPGQGLQFLFEYFSETQRNKGNFPGRFSGRQFSNSRSEMNVSTLELGDSALYLCASAIRGAAGDTQYFGPGTRLTVL.

The chain employs TRBV21-1 and TRBJ1-1; the D call in the table, TRBD1, was not verified against the DNA. TRBV21-1 is a known pseudogene. CDR3 length: 15 residues. The DNA of the CDR3 is TGTGCCAGCAGCAAAGCACAGGGCGGGAACACTGAAGCTTTCTTT. Its translation is CASSKAQGGNTEAFF.

The chain is built from TRBV11-2 and TRBJ1-5; D is perhaps TRBD1 (6 bases). Germline-derived CDR1 and CDR2 are SGHAT and FQNNGV. Trimming took 1 base from V and 11 from J, leaving 18 bases between them. The CDR3 has 15 amino acids. Here the CDR3 DNA reads TGTGCCAGCAGCTTAGCTTCCGTAGGACAGCAAGCCCAGCATTTT. Its protein product is CASSLASVGQQAQHF.

The J gene is TRBJ2-7, the V gene TRBV5-6; D remains unclear. Deletions cut 0 bases from V and 0 bases from J, with 13 bases between. CDR3 size: 16 residues. Per the germline V gene, CDR1 is SGHDT and CDR2 is YYEEEE. CDR3 bases: TGTGCCAGCAGCTTGGTTGTTGCAGATAACTCCTACGAGCAGTACTTC. This encodes CASSLVVADNSYEQYF.

The gene calls are TRBV27 and TRBJ1-2; D unclear. The V end lost 3 bases, the J end lost 0 bases, and 8 bases lay between the germline ends. Germline values: CDR1 MNHEY, CDR2 SMNVEV (reference sequence). The CDR3 runs 14 residues. The CDR3 nucleotides read TGTGCCAGCAGTTTTGAGGGCACTAACTATGGCTACACCTTC. Encoded protein: CASSFEGTNYGYTF.

This sequence joins TRBV7-2 and TRBJ2-7; TRBD2 matches at 7 bases. Trimming cost V 4 bases and J 0 bases; bases outside gene matches: 6. Germline V gene data show CDR1 as SGHTA and CDR2 as FQGNSA. This CDR3 region has 15 residues. CDR3 loop: CASSSGTTYSYEQYF. Written as DNA, the CDR3 is TGTGCCAGCAGCTCGGGGACTACTTACTCCTACGAGCAGTACTTC.